Following are 6 T cell receptor beta chains from one sample sequenced in a study of tumor-infiltrating lymphocytes in primary liver carcinoma. Total RNA and DNA came together from approximately 22-30 mg of bulk tissue without cell sorting. TCR beta cDNA was prepared out of roughly 520 ng total RNA by means of a constant-region primer. Libraries for TCR beta were built through three nested multiplex PCR rounds, which together made up a slightly modified ARM-PCR procedure. A C-beta reverse primer and TRBV1-TRBV30 forward primers served in each of the first two PCR rounds, at approximately 10 cycles apiece. Each CDR3 protein is one row after TCRdb ran MiXCR on the multiplex PCR reads. The profile shows around 70,000 distinct CDR3 sequences, more than 60% of them singletons. The sequencing sample was made of liver tumor tissue from sampling region 4. Subset described: tumor region T4, right-lateral pole. The receptors were gathered from a man aged 35 to 55 with primary liver carcinoma and hepatitis B virus infection.

The rearrangement joins TRBV11-1 to TRBJ1-5, with D hard to call. The germline gives CDR1 SGHAT, CDR2 FQDESV (reference sequence). V was clipped by 7 bases and J by 16 bases, with 23 bases between them. This CDR3 region has 13 residues. CDR3 sequence: CASNSGPDQPRHF. CDR3 nucleotides: TGTGCCAGCAACTCCGGGCCAGATCAGCCCCGACATTTT.

A word on this clonotype: One junction end disagrees with the germline gene, perhaps due to a read error. The rearrangement links TRBV5-1 to TRBJ1-2; D gene unclear. The CDR3 totals 13 residues. Per germline, CDR1 SGHRS and CDR2 YFSETQ. CDR3 protein: CASSFGGSYGCTF. The CDR3, as DNA: TGCGCCAGCAGCTTCGGTGGAAGCTATGGCTGCACCTTC.

Turning to this clonotype: A much larger clone lies one base from this, so it may be a read error. This sequence joins TRBV28 and TRBJ2-2; either TRBD1 or TRBD2 may fit D (5 bases each). The germline V gene encodes CDR1 MDHEN and CDR2 SYDVKM. V lost 4 bases and J lost 6, with 15 bases in between. CDR3 length equals 15 residues. The CDR3 DNA reads TGTGCCAGCAGTTGTTGGGACCGGGAAGCCGGGGAGCTGTTTTTT. The encoded protein is CASSCWDREAGELFF.

With regard to this clonotype: The junction shows a germline mismatch at one end, possibly a read error. The chain couples TRBV6-6 to TRBJ2-1, with D possibly being TRBD2 (5 bases). From germline, CDR1 is MNHNY and CDR2 SVGAGI (reference sequence). This CDR3 is 14 amino acids long. Here the CDR3 DNA reads TGTGCCATCAGTTACATCAGCGGTCCGGATGAGCAATTCTTC. Residues: CAISYISGPDEQFF.

Concerning this clonotype: Because it lacks the conserved phenylalanine or tryptophan at the end, this CDR3 is likely a read error. This chain uses TRBV30 with TRBJ1-1; tentative D call: TRBD1 (6 bases). CDR3 length: 12 residues. Trimming stripped 2 bases from V and 7 bases from J, with 11 bases between. CDR1 is GTSNPN and CDR2 is SVGIG in the germline V gene (reference sequence). The CDR3 here is CAWSPGACEAFL. As DNA, the CDR3 is TGTGCCTGGAGTCCAGGGGCCTGTGAAGCTTTCCTT.

A remark on this clonotype: Mismatch with germline at one junction end may stem from a read error. The rearrangement joins TRBV29-1 to TRBJ2-7, with 11 bases fitting TRBD1. This CDR3 is built from 15 residues. Germline CDR1 SQVTM, CDR2 ANQGSEA. The CDR3 spells CSVELGDRGNYKQYF. The CDR3 DNA reads as TGCAGCGTTGAGCTTGGGGACAGGGGGAACTACAAGCAGTACTTC.